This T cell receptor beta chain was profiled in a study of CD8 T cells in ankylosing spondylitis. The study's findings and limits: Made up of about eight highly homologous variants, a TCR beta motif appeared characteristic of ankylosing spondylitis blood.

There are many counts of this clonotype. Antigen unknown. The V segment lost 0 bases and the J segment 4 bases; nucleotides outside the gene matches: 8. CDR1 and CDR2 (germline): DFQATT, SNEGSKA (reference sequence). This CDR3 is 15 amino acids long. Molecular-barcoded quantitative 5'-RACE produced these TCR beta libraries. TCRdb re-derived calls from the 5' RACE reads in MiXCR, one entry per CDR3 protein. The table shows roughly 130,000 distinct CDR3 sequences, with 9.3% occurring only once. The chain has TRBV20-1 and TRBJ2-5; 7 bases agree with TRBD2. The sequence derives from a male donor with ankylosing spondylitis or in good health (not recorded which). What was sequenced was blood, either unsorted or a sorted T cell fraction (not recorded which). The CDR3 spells CSARDILAWRETQYF. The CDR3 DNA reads TGCAGTGCTAGAGATATACTAGCGTGGAGAGAGACCCAGTACTTC.